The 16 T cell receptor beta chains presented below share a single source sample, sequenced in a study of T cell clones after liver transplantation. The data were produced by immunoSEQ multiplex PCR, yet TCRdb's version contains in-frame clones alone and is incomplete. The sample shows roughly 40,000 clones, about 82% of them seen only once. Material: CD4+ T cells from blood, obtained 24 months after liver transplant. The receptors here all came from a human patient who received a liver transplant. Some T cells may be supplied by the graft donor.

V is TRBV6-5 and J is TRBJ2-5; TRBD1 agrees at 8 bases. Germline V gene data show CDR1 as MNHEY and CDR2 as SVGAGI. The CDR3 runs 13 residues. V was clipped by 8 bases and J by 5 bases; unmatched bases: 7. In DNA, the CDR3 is TGTGCCAGCTCGAGCAGGGGGCCTGAGACCCAGTACTTC. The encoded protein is CASSSRGPETQYF.

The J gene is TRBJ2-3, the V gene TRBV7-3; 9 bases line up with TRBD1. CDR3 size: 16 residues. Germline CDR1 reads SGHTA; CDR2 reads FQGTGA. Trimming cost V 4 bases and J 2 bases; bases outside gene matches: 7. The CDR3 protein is CASSSRQGGYTDTQYF. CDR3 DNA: TGTGCCAGCAGCTCCCGACAGGGGGGCTACACAGATACGCAGTATTTT.

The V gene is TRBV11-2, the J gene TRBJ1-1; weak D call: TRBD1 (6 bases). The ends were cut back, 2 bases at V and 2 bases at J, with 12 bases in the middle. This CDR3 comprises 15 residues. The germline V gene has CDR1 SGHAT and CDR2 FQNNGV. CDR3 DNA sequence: TGTGCCAGCAGCTTATTCTCCAGGGGCAACACTGAAGCTTTCTTT. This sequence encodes CASSLFSRGNTEAFF.

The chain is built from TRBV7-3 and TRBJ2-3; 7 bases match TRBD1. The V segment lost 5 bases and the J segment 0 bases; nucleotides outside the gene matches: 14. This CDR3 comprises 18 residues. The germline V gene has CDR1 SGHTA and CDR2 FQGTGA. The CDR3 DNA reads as TGTGCCAGCAGCCTAAGGACAGGCCTAACTGCGAGCACAGATACGCAGTATTTT. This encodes CASSLRTGLTASTDTQYF.

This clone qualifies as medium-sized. In nucleotides, the CDR3 is TGTGCCAGTAGATCCGGGACAGGGGGTACCGAGCAGTACTTC. Its protein is CASRSGTGGTEQYF. This chain links TRBV19 with TRBJ2-7; 11 bases are shared with TRBD1. After removal of 6 bases from V and 6 bases from J, the junction contained 7 bases not matched to a gene. CDR1 and CDR2 from the germline V gene are LNHDA and SQIVND (reference sequence). The CDR3 extends over 14 amino acids.

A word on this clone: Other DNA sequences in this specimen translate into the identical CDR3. The CDR3 reads CASSLVVSPYEQYF. The CDR3 bases are TGCGCCAGCAGCTTGGTTGTCAGTCCCTACGAGCAGTACTTC. The V gene is TRBV5-1, the J gene TRBJ2-7; no reliable D call. V was shortened by 0 bases and J by 2 bases, with 9 bases between the two germline ends. The germline V gene has CDR1 SGHRS and CDR2 YFSETQ. This CDR3 comprises 14 residues.

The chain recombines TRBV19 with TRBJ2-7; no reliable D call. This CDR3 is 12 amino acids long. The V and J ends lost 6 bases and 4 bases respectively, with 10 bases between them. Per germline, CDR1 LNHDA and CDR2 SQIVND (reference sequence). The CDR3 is CASRHDGYEQYF. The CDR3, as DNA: TGTGCCAGTAGACATGACGGATACGAGCAGTACTTC.

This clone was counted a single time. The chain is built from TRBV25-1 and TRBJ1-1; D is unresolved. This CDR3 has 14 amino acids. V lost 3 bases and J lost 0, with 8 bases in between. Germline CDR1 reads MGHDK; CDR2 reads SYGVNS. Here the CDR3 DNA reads TGTGCCAGCAGTGACTTGCCGTTGAACACTGAAGCTTTCTTT. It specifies CASSDLPLNTEAFF.

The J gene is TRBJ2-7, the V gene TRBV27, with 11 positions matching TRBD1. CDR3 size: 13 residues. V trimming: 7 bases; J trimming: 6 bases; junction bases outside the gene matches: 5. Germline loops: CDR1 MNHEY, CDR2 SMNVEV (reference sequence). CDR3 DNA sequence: TGTGCCAGCACCAGAGGACAGGGGGCCGAGCAGTACTTC. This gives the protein CASTRGQGAEQYF.

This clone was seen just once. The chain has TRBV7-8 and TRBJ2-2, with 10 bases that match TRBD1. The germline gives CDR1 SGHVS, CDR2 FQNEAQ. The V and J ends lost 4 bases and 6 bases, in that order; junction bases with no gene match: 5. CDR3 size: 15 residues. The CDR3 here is CASSSTTGGAGELFF. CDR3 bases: TGTGCCAGCAGCTCCACGACAGGGGGCGCCGGGGAGCTGTTTTTT. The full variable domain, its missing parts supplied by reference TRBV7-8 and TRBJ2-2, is GAGVSQSPRYKVAKRGQDVALRCDPISGHVSLFWYQQALGQGPEFLTYFQNEAQLDKSGLPSDRFFAERPEGSVSTLKIQRTQQEDSAVYLCASSSTTGGAGELFFGEGSRLTVL.

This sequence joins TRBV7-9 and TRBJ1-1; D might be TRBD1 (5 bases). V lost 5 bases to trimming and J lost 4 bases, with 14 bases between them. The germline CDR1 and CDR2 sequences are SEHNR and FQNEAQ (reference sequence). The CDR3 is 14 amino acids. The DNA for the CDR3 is TGTGCCAGCAGCCCCCGCACAGGTGGCACTGAAGCTTTCTTT. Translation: CASSPRTGGTEAFF.

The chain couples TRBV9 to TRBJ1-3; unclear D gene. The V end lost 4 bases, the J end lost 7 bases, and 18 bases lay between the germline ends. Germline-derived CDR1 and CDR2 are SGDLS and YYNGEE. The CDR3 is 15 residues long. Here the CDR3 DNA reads TGTGCCAGCAGCTCTGACACCCCCGGAGGGAACACCATATATTTT. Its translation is CASSSDTPGGNTIYF.

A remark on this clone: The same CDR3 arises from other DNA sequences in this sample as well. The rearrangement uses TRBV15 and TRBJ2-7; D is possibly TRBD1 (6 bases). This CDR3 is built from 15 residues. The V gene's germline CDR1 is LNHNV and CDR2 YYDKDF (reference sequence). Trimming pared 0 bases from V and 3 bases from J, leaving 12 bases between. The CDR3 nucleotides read TGTGCCACCAGCAGAGATAGTGGACAGTACTACGAGCAGTACTTC. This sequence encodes CATSRDSGQYYEQYF.

In DNA, the CDR3 is TGCGCCAGCAGCTTGGGTTTGGGACAGGGCATATACGAGCAGTACTTC. This gives the protein CASSLGLGQGIYEQYF. The V gene is TRBV5-1, the J gene TRBJ2-7, with 9 positions matching TRBD1. After removal of 0 bases from V and 4 bases from J, the junction contained 8 bases not matched to a gene. This CDR3 is built from 16 residues. The germline gives CDR1 SGHRS, CDR2 YFSETQ. Supplemented by reference TRBV5-1 and TRBJ2-7, the full variable domain reads KAGVTQTPRYLIKTRGQQVTLSCSPISGHRSVSWYQQTPGQGLQFLFEYFSETQRNKGNFPGRFSGRQFSNSRSEMNVSTLELGDSALYLCASSLGLGQGIYEQYFGPGTRLTVT.

CDR3 coding DNA: TGTGCCAGCAGCCAAGACCAACAGGGTTTTCAAAAACTGTTTTTT. Translated, it gives CASSQDQQGFQKLFF. The V call is TRBV14, the J call TRBJ1-4, with D perhaps TRBD1 (6 bases). Deletions cut 0 bases from V and 9 bases from J, with 14 bases between. CDR1 and CDR2 (germline): SGHDN, FVKESK. The CDR3 covers 15 residues.

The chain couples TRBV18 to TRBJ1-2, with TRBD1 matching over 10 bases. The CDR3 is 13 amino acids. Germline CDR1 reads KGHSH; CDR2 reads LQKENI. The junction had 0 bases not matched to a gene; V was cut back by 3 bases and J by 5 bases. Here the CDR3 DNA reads TGTGCCAGCTCACCGGGACAGGGGTATGGCTACACCTTC. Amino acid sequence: CASSPGQGYGYTF. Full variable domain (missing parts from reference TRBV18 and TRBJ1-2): NAGVMQNPRHLVRRRGQEARLRCSPMKGHSHVYWYRQLPEEGLKFMVYLQKENIIDESGMPKERFSAEFPKEGPSILRIQQVVRGDSAAYFCASSPGQGYGYTFGSGTRLTVV.